This T cell receptor (beta chain) stems from a study of vaccination and CD4 T cells after COVID-19. Germline CDR1 reads MDHEN; CDR2 reads SYDVKM. V dropped 5 bases and J dropped 4; count of bases not matched to a gene: 10. The CDR3 extends over 15 amino acids. Treatment: approximately nine-day PBMC culture with coronavirus spike peptide pools or control peptides (ViraFEST assay). Note on this clonotype: The antigen remains undetermined.

The Oncomine TCR Beta short-read assay generated sequence data from the DNA of cultured CD4+ T cells. Genomic DNA extraction was carried out from cultured CD4+ T cells. One entry per CDR3 protein results from TCRdb running MiXCR on the PCR reads. The data hold over 12,000 distinct CDR3 sequences, with 48% observed a single time. This chain joins TRBV28 and TRBJ2-7; 8 bases line up with TRBD1. The receptor's source is a human donor who had recovered from COVID-19. Sequencing was performed on CD4+ T cells from blood, cultured in vitro. The CDR3 nucleotides are TGTGCCAGCAGTGCATCTTCAGGGGGCCGATACGAGCAGTACTTC. As protein: CASSASSGGRYEQYF.